This T cell receptor (beta chain) was sequenced for a study of shared clonotypes between healthy human individuals. Terminally differentiated effector memory CD45RA+ cells were excluded by CCR7 positive selection of CD45RO-negative cells. Turning to this clone: Its antigen is as yet unknown.

The CDR3 length is 15 residues. From germline, CDR1 is MNHEY and CDR2 SMNVEV (reference sequence). V shed 0 bases and J shed 6 bases, with 13 bases lying between them. The repertoire was sequenced with immunoSEQ multiplex PCR; TCRdb's copy has only in-frame clones and lacks some. The table shows millions of clones, with roughly 91% occurring only once. General observations from the study: It was only blood that was sampled, and tissue repertoires likely differ. The generation probabilities recorded for non-shared clonotypes fell below those of clonotypes shared by all four donors.

This receptor was taken from a man younger than 30 in good health. Some clones in this sample may be carry-over from other donors' samples. Material: naive CD8+ T cells from PBMCs. The V call is TRBV27, the J call TRBJ2-3; TRBD1 is a possible D gene (5 bases). The CDR3 DNA follows: TGTGCCAGCAGTTTATCGGTCCCGACAGCGGATACGCAGTATTTT. Translation gives CASSLSVPTADTQYF.